This T cell receptor (beta chain) was sequenced in a study of response to subunit inactivated influenza vaccine. Study-wide findings and caveats: Every seasonal influenza vaccination brings in few new T cells, the authors suggested.

Regarding this clonotype: Its antigen is not known.

After removal of 7 bases from V and 2 bases from J, the junction contained 10 bases not matched to a gene. The CDR3 totals 15 residues. TCRdb used MiXCR to reprocess the RT-PCR reads, holding one entry per CDR3 protein. The top ten clones hold roughly 10% of a sample with about 800,000 distinct CDR3 sequences, over 20% of them seen once. This sample comprised PBMCs from blood, obtained roughly 5 days after vaccination. V is TRBV12-3 or TRBV12-4 and J is TRBJ2-7; 8 bases fit TRBD2. The sequence was obtained from a man over 45 who received an inactivated influenza vaccine. The CDR3 region has the DNA TGTGCCAGCACCAAGGGGAGCGGGGGCGCCTACGAGCAGTACTTC. This encodes CASTKGSGGAYEQYF.